One and the same sample provided the 21 T cell receptor beta chains below, sequenced in a study of OX40 agonist ivuxolimab in advanced cancers. TCRdb's table, derived via immunoSEQ multiplex PCR, lists solely in-frame clones and lacks some. This sample has roughly 53,000 clones, with over 90% found just once. This specimen consisted of CD4+ or CD8+ T cells sorted from blood, obtained in a trial of the OX40 agonist ivuxolimab. Every receptor here comes from an adult with an advanced solid tumor such as melanoma, head and neck, liver or kidney cancer.

This clone was seen only a few times. The sample contains more than one DNA sequence encoding this CDR3. The chain couples TRBV11-2 to TRBJ1-1; D is ambiguous. Trimming pared 1 base from V and 8 bases from J, leaving 11 bases between. Looked up from germline, CDR1 is SGHAT and CDR2 is FQNNGV. The CDR3 loop spans 13 amino acids. In DNA form, the CDR3 reads TGTGCCAGCAGCTTAGGACTCGGGATCGAAGCTTTCTTT. Amino acid sequence: CASSLGLGIEAFF. The full variable domain, with the rest looked up from reference TRBV11-2 and TRBJ1-1, is EAGVAQSPRYKIIEKRQSVAFWCNPISGHATLYWYQQILGQGPKLLIQFQNNGVVDDSQLPKDRFSAERLKGVDSTLKIQPAKLEDSAVYLCASSLGLGIEAFFGQGTRLTVV.

The chain uses TRBV6-6 and TRBJ2-2, with 8 bases identical to TRBD2. With 5 bases clipped from V and 7 bases from J, the junction kept 6 bases outside the gene matches. The CDR3 spans 14 residues. Germline CDR1 reads MNHNY; CDR2 reads SVGAGI (reference sequence). The CDR3 DNA is TGTGCCAGCAGTCGCGAGCGGGAGAACGGGGAGCTGTTTTTT. It yields the protein CASSRERENGELFF.

The chain has TRBV5-6 and TRBJ2-7, with 8 bases matching TRBD2. This CDR3 is 15 amino acids long. The V gene end was trimmed by 1 base and the J gene end by 4 bases; junction bases not matched to a gene: 7. Germline CDR1 SGHDT, CDR2 YYEEEE. CDR3 sequence reads: CASSLIGLALYEQYF. The CDR3 DNA is TGTGCCAGCAGCTTGATAGGACTAGCTCTTTACGAGCAGTACTTC.

V is TRBV6-5 and J is TRBJ1-2, with 10 bases matching TRBD1. CDR3 size: 14 residues. J was trimmed by 1 base and V by 4 bases; bases with no gene match: 0. Germline lookup yields CDR1 MNHEY and CDR2 SVGAGI. The CDR3 protein is CASSWDRGNYGYTF. In nucleotides, the CDR3 is TGTGCCAGCAGTTGGGACAGGGGTAACTATGGCTACACCTTC.

The V and J genes are TRBV5-1 and TRBJ2-1; 8 bases agree with TRBD2. The germline gives CDR1 SGHRS, CDR2 YFSETQ. This CDR3 has 22 residues. The junction had 24 bases not matched to a gene; V was cut back by 4 bases and J by 0 bases. The CDR3 coding sequence is TGCGCCAGCAGCCCCTCCTTGGGCGGGACTAGATTTGGACAGAGCTCCTACAATGAGCAGTTCTTC. This sequence encodes CASSPSLGGTRFGQSSYNEQFF.

The chain is built from TRBV9 and TRBJ2-3, with no clear D. The CDR3 spans 14 residues. With 3 bases removed from V and 6 bases from J, the gap between germline ends came to 14 bases. Germline CDR1 reads SGDLS; CDR2 reads YYNGEE. As DNA, the CDR3 is TGTGCCAGCAGCGGTATGAGACACCTCGATACGCAGTATTTT. Amino acid sequence: CASSGMRHLDTQYF.

This clone has just a few counts. The chain joins TRBV19 to TRBJ2-5, with D possibly being TRBD1 (6 bases). Trimming left V 3 bases short and J 4 bases short, with 9 bases between. This CDR3 region has 13 residues. Per germline, CDR1 LNHDA and CDR2 SQIVND (reference sequence). The chain's CDR3 is CASSIEGGETQYF. CDR3 nucleotides: TGTGCCAGTAGTATTGAAGGGGGAGAGACCCAGTACTTC.

The chain links TRBV7-2 to TRBJ1-1; D might be TRBD1 (6 bases). Trimming removed 2 bases at V and 7 bases at J, with 20 bases between. Germline assignment: CDR1 SGHTA and CDR2 FQGNSA. The CDR3 loop spans 16 amino acids. The CDR3, as DNA: TGTGCCAGCAGCTTATTGGCAGGGGACGATGCCATTGAAGCTTTCTTT. This translates into CASSLLAGDDAIEAFF.

This clone has just one count. This sample includes further DNA sequences coding for the same CDR3. This chain links TRBV10-3 with TRBJ2-7, with 9 positions matching TRBD1. With V trimmed by 3 bases and J by 1 base, 4 bases remained unmatched. Germline CDR1 reads ENHRY; CDR2 reads SYGVKD. The CDR3 contains 15 residues. CDR3 amino acids: CAISEPGQGSYEQYF. The CDR3 DNA reads TGTGCCATCAGTGAACCGGGACAGGGATCCTACGAGCAGTACTTC.

The chain couples TRBV4-3 to TRBJ2-2; TRBD2 matches 9 bases. Germline CDR1 reads LGHNA; CDR2 reads YSLEER. V was pared by 4 bases and J by 4 bases, with 7 bases of the junction left unmatched. The CDR3 is 16 amino acids. This CDR3 reads CASSRLAGEGTGELFF. DNA for the CDR3: TGCGCCAGCAGCCGATTAGCGGGAGAGGGCACCGGGGAGCTGTTTTTT.

CDR3 amino acids: CASSSTGGYVYAEAFF. The CDR3 bases are TGCGCCAGCAGCTCGACAGGGGGATACGTTTACGCTGAAGCTTTCTTT. The rearrangement joins TRBV5-1 to TRBJ1-1; 9 positions agree with TRBD1. The germline gives CDR1 SGHRS, CDR2 YFSETQ. This CDR3 is 16 amino acids long. Trimming took 3 bases from V and 6 from J; bases not matched to a gene: 12.

The chain links TRBV7-3 to TRBJ2-1, with TRBD2 as a possible D gene (5 bases). With 2 bases removed from V and 3 bases from J, the gap between germline ends came to 11 bases. The germline V gene encodes CDR1 SGHTA and CDR2 FQGTGA. CDR3 length equals 15 residues. CDR3 sequence (DNA): TGTGCCAGCAGCTTAGGGGTGGGAGTCTACAATGAGCAGTTCTTC. It encodes CASSLGVGVYNEQFF.

The J gene is TRBJ2-5, the V gene TRBV28; perhaps TRBD1 as D (5 bases). Trimming removed 4 bases at V and 2 bases at J, with 14 bases between. CDR1 is MDHEN and CDR2 is SYDVKM in the germline V gene. This CDR3 comprises 15 residues. CDR3 coding DNA: TGTGCCAGCAGTTCTAGGGGCCTACTACAAGAGACCCAGTACTTC. It codes for CASSSRGLLQETQYF.

The CDR3 DNA follows: TGCAGCGTTATTATCGGCTATGGCTACACCTTC. Its protein is CSVIIGYGYTF. The rearrangement uses TRBV29-1 and TRBJ1-2; D uncertain. Germline CDR1 and CDR2: SQVTM and ANQGSEA. Trimming stripped 5 bases from V and 4 bases from J, with 8 bases between. The CDR3 totals 11 residues.

The chain links TRBV7-8 to TRBJ2-2, with TRBD2 identical over 11 bases. The CDR3 spans 16 residues. J was trimmed by 1 base and V by 4 bases; bases with no gene match: 2. Per germline, CDR1 SGHVS and CDR2 FQNEAQ. The CDR3 DNA reads as TGTGCCAGCAGCTCTGGACTAGCGGGGAACACCGGGGAGCTGTTTTTT. This codes for CASSSGLAGNTGELFF.

The chain is built from TRBV6-4 and TRBJ2-3; D may be TRBD2 (6 bases). Germline-derived CDR1 and CDR2 are MRHNA and SNTAGT. V shed 2 bases and J shed 2 bases, with 17 bases lying between them. The CDR3 length is 17 residues. CDR3 sequence reads: CASSDTLRLEFTDTQYF. In DNA form, the CDR3 reads TGTGCCAGCAGTGACACCCTGCGACTAGAATTCACAGATACGCAGTATTTT.

The chain employs TRBV5-4 and TRBJ1-1; possible D gene TRBD1, 5 bases. The CDR3 runs to 11 residues. V was clipped by 9 bases and J by 8 bases, with 14 bases between them. Germline CDR1 and CDR2: SGHNT and YYREEE (reference sequence). CDR3 amino acids: CATLSGGEAFF. The DNA for the CDR3 is TGTGCCACCTTAAGCGGGGGAGAAGCTTTCTTT.

The chain links TRBV27 to TRBJ1-2, with a weak D call TRBD1 (5 bases). Germline assignment: CDR1 MNHEY and CDR2 SMNVEV (reference sequence). The V end was cut by 3 bases, the J end by 5 bases, with 16 bases between. The CDR3 spans 15 residues. CDR3 nucleotide sequence: TGTGCCAGCAGTTTCGAGGCGGGGGGATGGTATGGCTACACCTTC. This translates into CASSFEAGGWYGYTF.

This clone occurred once. V usage is TRBV7-9 and J usage is TRBJ2-3; D is unresolved. The germline gives CDR1 SEHNR, CDR2 FQNEAQ (reference sequence). This CDR3 is 17 amino acids long. Trimming left V 2 bases short and J 0 bases short, with 15 bases between. CDR3 DNA sequence: TGTGCCAGCAGCTTACCTCTGGGCGAGGCTAGCACAGATACGCAGTATTTT. It translates to CASSLPLGEASTDTQYF.

The chain carries TRBV6-5 and TRBJ1-2, with 9 bases matching TRBD1. The germline gives CDR1 MNHEY, CDR2 SVGAGI. This CDR3 is 14 amino acids long. V gave up 2 bases and J gave up 5 bases; unmatched junction bases: 3. CDR3 nucleotide sequence: TGTGCCAGCAGTTACGGCGGGACAGGGTATGGCTACACCTTC. As protein: CASSYGGTGYGYTF.

J is TRBJ2-1 and V is TRBV16; TRBD2 might be the D (7 bases). Germline lookup yields CDR1 KGHSY and CDR2 FQNENV. The germline V and J ends were trimmed by 2 bases and 10 bases, with 18 bases remaining between them. This CDR3 spans 15 amino acids. CDR3 DNA: TGTGCCAGCAGCCAAGGGGGGGCGATTCATGGAGAGCAGTTCTTC. The encoded protein is CASSQGGAIHGEQFF.